This TCR beta chain was sequenced in a study of T cell repertoires in cytomegalovirus infection. Overall study context: In public TCR beta signatures, there were indications of both CMV infection and matching HLA type. Findings of the study overall: The study identified carriers of CMV plus the relevant HLA from cumulative public TCR beta family frequency.

Germline V CDR1 and CDR2: SGHTA, FQGNSA. With 5 bases clipped from V and 12 bases from J, the junction kept 12 bases outside the gene matches. This CDR3 has 13 residues. TCRdb used MiXCR to reprocess the reads, holding one entry per CDR3 protein. The sample includes roughly 730,000 distinct CDR3 sequences, roughly 33% of them seen just once. As regards this clonotype: The target antigen is unknown.

The clonotype was recovered from a human donor in good health (CMV status not recorded). Some clones in this sample may be carry-over from other donors' samples. The material sequenced was cultured PBMCs, taken from culture after CMV antigen stimulation. The chain couples TRBV7-2 to TRBJ2-7; the match to TRBD1 covers 8 bases. The CDR3 DNA sequence: TGTGCCAGCAGCCCGTCGCAGGGGGCCCCGTTGTACTTC. As protein: CASSPSQGAPLYF.